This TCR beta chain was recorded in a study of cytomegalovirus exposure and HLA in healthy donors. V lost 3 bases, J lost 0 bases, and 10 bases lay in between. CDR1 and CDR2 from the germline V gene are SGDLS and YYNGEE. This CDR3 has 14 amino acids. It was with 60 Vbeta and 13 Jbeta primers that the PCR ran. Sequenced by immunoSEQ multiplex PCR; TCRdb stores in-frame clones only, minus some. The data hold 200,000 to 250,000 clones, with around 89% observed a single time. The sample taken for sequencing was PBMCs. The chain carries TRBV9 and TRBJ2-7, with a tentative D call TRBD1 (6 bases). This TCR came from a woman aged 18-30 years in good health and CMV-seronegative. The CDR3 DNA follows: TGTGCCAGCAGCGCAGGGACAACCTCCTACGAGCAGTACTTC. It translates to CASSAGTTSYEQYF. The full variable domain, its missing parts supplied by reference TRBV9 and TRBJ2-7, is DSGVTQTPKHLITATGQRVTLRCSPRSGDLSVYWYQQSLDQGLQFLIQYYNGEERAKGNILERFSAQQFPDLHSELNLSSLELGDSALYFCASSAGTTSYEQYFGPGTRLTVT.